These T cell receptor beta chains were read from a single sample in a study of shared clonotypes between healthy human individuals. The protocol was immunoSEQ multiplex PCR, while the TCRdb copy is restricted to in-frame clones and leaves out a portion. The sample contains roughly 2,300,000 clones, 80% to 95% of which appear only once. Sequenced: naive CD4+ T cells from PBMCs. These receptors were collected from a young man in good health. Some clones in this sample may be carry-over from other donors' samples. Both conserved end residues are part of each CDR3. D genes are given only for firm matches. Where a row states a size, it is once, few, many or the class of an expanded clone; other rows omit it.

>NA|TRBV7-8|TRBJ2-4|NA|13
CASSYFTRNIQYF
TGTGCCAGCAGCTACTTCACTAGAAACATTCAGTACTTC
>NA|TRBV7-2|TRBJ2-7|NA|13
CASSLTPGLEQYF
TGTGCCAGCAGCTTAACCCCGGGACTCGAGCAGTACTTC
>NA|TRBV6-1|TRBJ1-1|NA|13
CASSIRAYAEAFF
TGTGCCAGCAGTATCCGGGCTTACGCTGAAGCTTTCTTT
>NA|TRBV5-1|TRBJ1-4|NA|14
CASSSRDRQTKLFF
TGCGCCAGCAGCAGCCGGGACCGACAAACCAAACTGTTTTTT
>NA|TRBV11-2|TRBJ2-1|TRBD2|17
CASSLVRTSGDINEQFF
TGTGCCAGCAGCTTAGTAAGGACTAGCGGAGACATCAATGAGCAGTTCTTC
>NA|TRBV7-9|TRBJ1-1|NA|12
CASSLRGAKAFF
TGTGCCAGCAGCTTACGGGGGGCCAAAGCTTTCTTT
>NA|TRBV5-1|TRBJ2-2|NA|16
CASSLAGPGNTGELFF
TGCGCCAGCAGCTTGGCTGGACCCGGGAACACCGGGGAGCTGTTTTTT
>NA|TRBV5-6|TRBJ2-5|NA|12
CASRWGGETQYF
TGTGCCAGCAGGTGGGGAGGAGAGACCCAGTACTTC
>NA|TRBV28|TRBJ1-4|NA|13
CASSLTQGQKLFF
TGTGCCAGCAGTTTAACGCAGGGACAAAAACTGTTTTTT
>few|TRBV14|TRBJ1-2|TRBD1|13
CASRRTGAYGYTF
TGTGCCAGCAGGCGGACAGGGGCATATGGCTACACCTTC
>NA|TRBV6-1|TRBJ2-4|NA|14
CASSDAGTMPIQYF
TGTGCCAGCAGTGACGCCGGGACAATGCCGATTCAGTACTTC
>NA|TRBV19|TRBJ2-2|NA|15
CATWGWEAVGGELFF
TGTGCCACCTGGGGGTGGGAAGCGGTCGGCGGGGAGCTGTTTTTT
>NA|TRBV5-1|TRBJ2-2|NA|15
CASSQELGDTGELFF
TGCGCCAGCAGTCAGGAGTTGGGGGACACCGGGGAGCTGTTTTTT
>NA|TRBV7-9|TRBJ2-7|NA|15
CASSLASLRANEQYF
TGTGCCAGCAGCCTAGCGTCCCTAAGGGCCAACGAGCAGTACTTC
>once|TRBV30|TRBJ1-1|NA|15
CAWGSRTVLNTEAFF
TGTGCCTGGGGATCTAGGACAGTACTGAACACTGAAGCTTTCTTT